Each of the 11 T cell receptor beta chains below was sequenced from the same sample in a study of technical replicates of blood from four donors. Here immunoSEQ multiplex PCR was the method, and the copy in TCRdb shows in-frame clones only, minus some. Of about 66,000 clones listed, 95% to 97% were seen once; the top ten hold roughly 0.25%. The sequenced sample was T cells isolated from PBMCs. The receptor set was obtained from a human donor in good health.

The gene calls are TRBV6-1 and TRBJ1-4, with D possibly matching TRBD1 (6 bases). Per the germline V gene, CDR1 is MNHNS and CDR2 is SASEGT. Deletions cut 6 bases from V and 2 bases from J, with 10 bases between. The CDR3 consists of 14 residues. The CDR3 spells CASRTGYTNEKLFF. The CDR3, as DNA: TGTGCCAGCAGGACAGGATACACTAATGAAAAACTGTTTTTT.

This chain joins TRBV2 and TRBJ2-3, with TRBD2 matching 11 bases. Germline-derived CDR1 and CDR2 are SNHLY and FYNNEI. This CDR3 contains 16 residues. V dropped 2 bases and J dropped 7; count of bases not matched to a gene: 8. CDR3 nucleotides: TGTGCCAGCAGTGAACGTACTAGCGGGAGTGGAAATACGCAGTATTTT. It is translated as CASSERTSGSGNTQYF.

The rearrangement links TRBV13 to TRBJ2-3; 9 nucleotides match TRBD2. CDR1 and CDR2 from the germline V gene are PRHDT and FYEKMQ (reference sequence). J was trimmed by 2 bases and V by 5 bases; bases with no gene match: 8. The CDR3 consists of 16 residues. In DNA, the CDR3 is TGTGCCAGCAGCACCTTAGCGGGAGAGTACACAGATACGCAGTATTTT. It codes for CASSTLAGEYTDTQYF.

The V call is TRBV28, the J call TRBJ2-3; a possible D gene is TRBD2 (5 bases). The V end lost 6 bases, the J end lost 6 bases, and 22 bases lay between the germline ends. This CDR3 comprises 16 residues. Per the germline V gene, CDR1 is MDHEN and CDR2 is SYDVKM. This CDR3 reads CASSLPASRAVDTQYF. Written as DNA, the CDR3 is TGTGCCAGCAGCCTGCCAGCTAGCCGGGCCGTGGATACGCAGTATTTT.

The chain is built from TRBV10-1 and TRBJ2-5; D possibly corresponds to TRBD2 (5 bases). The V gene's germline CDR1 is WNHNN and CDR2 SYGVQD (reference sequence). Trimming cost V 8 bases and J 0 bases, with 7 bases left between them. This CDR3 is built from 12 residues. In DNA, the CDR3 is TGCGCCAGCGAGCGGTACCAAGAGACCCAGTACTTC. As protein: CASERYQETQYF.

This chain uses TRBV27 with TRBJ1-1, with D perhaps matching TRBD1 (6 bases). The CDR3 is 14 amino acids. The V end lost 5 bases, the J end lost 5 bases, and 15 bases lay between the germline ends. CDR1 is MNHEY and CDR2 is SMNVEV in the germline V gene (reference sequence). The CDR3 DNA is TGTGCCAGCAGTCCCAATACAGGGATAACTGAAGCTTTCTTT. Translating it yields CASSPNTGITEAFF.

The chain joins TRBV28 to TRBJ1-3; D remains ambiguous. The CDR3 runs to 13 residues. Germline CDR1 reads MDHEN; CDR2 reads SYDVKM. V was clipped by 4 bases and J by 4 bases, with 8 bases between them. CDR3 loop: CASSSRRGNTIYF. The CDR3 nucleotides read TGTGCCAGCAGTTCCCGCAGGGGAAACACCATATATTTT.

The chain couples TRBV6-5 to TRBJ1-3; 7 bases agree with TRBD1. V gave up 0 bases and J gave up 4 bases; unmatched junction bases: 3. The CDR3 is 15 residues long. The V gene's germline CDR1 is MNHEY and CDR2 SVGAGI. The DNA of the CDR3 is TGTGCCAGCAGTTACTCCGACAGGGAAGGAAACACCATATATTTT. As protein: CASSYSDREGNTIYF.

The chain links TRBV30 to TRBJ2-7; TRBD1 matches 7 bases. Germline loops: CDR1 GTSNPN, CDR2 SVGIG (reference sequence). The J segment lost 11 bases and the V segment lost 3 bases, leaving 13 bases of the junction unmatched. The CDR3 runs to 13 residues. CDR3: CAWSRDSPTREYF. The CDR3 region has the DNA TGTGCCTGGAGCAGGGACAGCCCTACGAGGGAGTACTTC.

J is TRBJ2-7 and V is TRBV5-4; 7 bases match TRBD2. The V and J ends lost 0 bases and 4 bases, in that order; junction bases with no gene match: 4. CDR3 size: 14 residues. CDR1 is SGHNT, CDR2 YYREEE, per germline (reference sequence). In DNA, the CDR3 is TGTGCCAGCAGCTTGGGCGGGAGTGAATACGAGCAGTACTTC. Translated: CASSLGGSEYEQYF.

This clone was seen a single time. The J gene is TRBJ1-1, the V gene TRBV27; D unclear. Germline CDR1 MNHEY, CDR2 SMNVEV (reference sequence). The V end was cut by 2 bases, the J end by 0 bases, with 16 bases between. This CDR3 has 17 amino acids. The DNA of the CDR3 is TGTGCCAGCAGTTTAACTATAGGTTATTTCATGAACACTGAAGCTTTCTTT. It codes for CASSLTIGYFMNTEAFF.